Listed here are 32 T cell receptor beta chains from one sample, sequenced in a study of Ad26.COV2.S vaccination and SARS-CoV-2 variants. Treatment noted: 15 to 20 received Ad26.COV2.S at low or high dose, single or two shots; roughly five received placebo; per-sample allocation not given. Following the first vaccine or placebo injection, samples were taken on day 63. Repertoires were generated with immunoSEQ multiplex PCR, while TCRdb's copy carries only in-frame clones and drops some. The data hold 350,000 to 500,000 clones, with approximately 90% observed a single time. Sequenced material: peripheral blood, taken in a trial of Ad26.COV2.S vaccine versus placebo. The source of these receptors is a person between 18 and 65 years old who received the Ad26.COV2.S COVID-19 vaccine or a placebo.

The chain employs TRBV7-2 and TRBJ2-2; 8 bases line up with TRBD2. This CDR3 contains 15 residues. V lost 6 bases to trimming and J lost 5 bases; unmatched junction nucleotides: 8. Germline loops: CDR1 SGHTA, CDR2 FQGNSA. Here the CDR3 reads CASSSPGTRTGELFF. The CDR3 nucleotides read TGTGCCAGCAGTTCCCCCGGGACTAGGACCGGGGAGCTGTTTTTT.

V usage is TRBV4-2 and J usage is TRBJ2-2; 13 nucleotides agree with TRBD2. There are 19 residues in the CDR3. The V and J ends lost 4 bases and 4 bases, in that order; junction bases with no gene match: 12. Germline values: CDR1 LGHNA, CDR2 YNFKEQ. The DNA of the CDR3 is TGTGCCAGCAGCCCTGGGCAACTAGCGGGAGGGCCGGGCACCGGGGAGCTGTTTTTT. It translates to CASSPGQLAGGPGTGELFF.

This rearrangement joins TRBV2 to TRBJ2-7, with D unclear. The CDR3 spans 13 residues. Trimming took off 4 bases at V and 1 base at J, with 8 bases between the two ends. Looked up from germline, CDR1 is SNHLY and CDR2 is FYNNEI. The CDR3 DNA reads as TGTGCCAGCAGTGCCGGCGGATCCTACGAGCAGTACTTC. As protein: CASSAGGSYEQYF.

The chain's CDR3 is CATSDEGLAGADTDTQYF. Written as DNA, the CDR3 is TGTGCCACCAGTGACGAAGGACTAGCGGGAGCGGACACAGATACGCAGTATTTT. V and J are TRBV24-1 and TRBJ2-3; 13 bases agree with TRBD2. CDR1 and CDR2 from the germline V gene are KGHDR and SFDVKD. The CDR3 is made up of 18 amino acids. The trim removed 4 bases at V and 2 bases at J, leaving 8 bases unmatched.

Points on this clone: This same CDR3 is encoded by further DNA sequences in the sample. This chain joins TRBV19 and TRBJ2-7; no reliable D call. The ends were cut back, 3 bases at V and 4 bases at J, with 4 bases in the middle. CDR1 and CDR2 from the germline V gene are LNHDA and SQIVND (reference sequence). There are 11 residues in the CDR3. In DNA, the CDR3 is TGTGCCAGTAGTATTGGGTACGAGCAGTACTTC. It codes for CASSIGYEQYF.

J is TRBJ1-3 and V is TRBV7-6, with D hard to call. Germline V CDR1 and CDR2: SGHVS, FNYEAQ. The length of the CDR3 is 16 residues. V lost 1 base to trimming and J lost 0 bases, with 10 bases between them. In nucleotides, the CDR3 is TGTGCCAGCAGCTTAGAAGACACCAGCTCTGGAAACACCATATATTTT. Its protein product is CASSLEDTSSGNTIYF.

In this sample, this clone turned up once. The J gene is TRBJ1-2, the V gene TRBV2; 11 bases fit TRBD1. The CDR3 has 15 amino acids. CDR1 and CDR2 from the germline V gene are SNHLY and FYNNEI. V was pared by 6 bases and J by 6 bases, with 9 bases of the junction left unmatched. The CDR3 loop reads CASREWTGGSDGYTF. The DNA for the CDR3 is TGTGCCAGCAGGGAATGGACAGGGGGCTCAGATGGCTACACCTTC.

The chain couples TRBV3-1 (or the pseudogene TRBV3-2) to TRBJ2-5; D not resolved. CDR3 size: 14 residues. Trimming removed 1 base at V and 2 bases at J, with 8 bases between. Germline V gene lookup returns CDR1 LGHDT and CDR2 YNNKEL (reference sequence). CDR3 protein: CASSQGDGQETQYF. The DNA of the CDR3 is TGTGCCAGCAGCCAAGGAGACGGTCAAGAGACCCAGTACTTC.

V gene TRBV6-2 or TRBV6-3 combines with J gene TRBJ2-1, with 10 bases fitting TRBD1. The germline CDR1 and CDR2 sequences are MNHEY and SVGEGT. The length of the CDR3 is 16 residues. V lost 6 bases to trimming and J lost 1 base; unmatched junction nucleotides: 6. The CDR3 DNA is TGTGCCAGCAGCCACCGACAGGGGGCTTCCTACAATGAGCAGTTCTTC. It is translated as CASSHRQGASYNEQFF.

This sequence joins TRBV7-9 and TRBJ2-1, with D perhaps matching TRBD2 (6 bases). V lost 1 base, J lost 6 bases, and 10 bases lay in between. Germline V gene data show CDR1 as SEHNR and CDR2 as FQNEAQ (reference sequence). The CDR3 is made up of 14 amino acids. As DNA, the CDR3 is TGTGCCAGCAGCTTAGGGCATAGCGGCAATGAGCAGTTCTTC. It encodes CASSLGHSGNEQFF. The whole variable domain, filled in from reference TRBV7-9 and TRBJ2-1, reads DTGVSQNPRHKITKRGQNVTFRCDPISEHNRLYWYRQTLGQGPEFLTYFQNEAQLEKSRLLSDRFSAERPKGSFSTLEIQRTEQGDSAMYLCASSLGHSGNEQFFGPGTRLTVL.

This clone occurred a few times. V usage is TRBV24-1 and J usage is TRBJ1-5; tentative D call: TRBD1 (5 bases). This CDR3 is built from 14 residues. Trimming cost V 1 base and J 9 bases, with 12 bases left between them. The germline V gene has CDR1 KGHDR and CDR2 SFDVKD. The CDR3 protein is CATSDFRQGPPQHF. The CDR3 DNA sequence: TGTGCCACCAGTGATTTTAGGCAGGGCCCGCCCCAGCATTTT.

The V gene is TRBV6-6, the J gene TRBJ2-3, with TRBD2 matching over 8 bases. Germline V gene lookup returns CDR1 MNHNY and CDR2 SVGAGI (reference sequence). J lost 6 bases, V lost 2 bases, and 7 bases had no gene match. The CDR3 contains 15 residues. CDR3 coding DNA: TGTGCCAGCAGTTACGAGCGGGGGCCCCCGGATACGCAGTATTTT. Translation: CASSYERGPPDTQYF.

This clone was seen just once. CDR3 loop: CASSLEALSYEQYF. The CDR3 DNA is TGTGCCAGCAGCTTAGAGGCACTTTCCTACGAGCAGTACTTC. The V call is TRBV11-2, the J call TRBJ2-7; D not certain. The CDR3 runs 14 residues. V was trimmed by 0 bases and J by 1 base, leaving 7 bases between them. Germline V gives CDR1 SGHAT, CDR2 FQNNGV.

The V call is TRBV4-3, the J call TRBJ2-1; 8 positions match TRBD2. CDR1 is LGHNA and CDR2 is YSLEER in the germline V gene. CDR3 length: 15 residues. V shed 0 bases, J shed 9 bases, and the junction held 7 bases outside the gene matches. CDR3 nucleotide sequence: TGCGCCAGCAGCCAAGATGCGAGCGGGAGATTTGAGCAGTTCTTC. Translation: CASSQDASGRFEQFF.

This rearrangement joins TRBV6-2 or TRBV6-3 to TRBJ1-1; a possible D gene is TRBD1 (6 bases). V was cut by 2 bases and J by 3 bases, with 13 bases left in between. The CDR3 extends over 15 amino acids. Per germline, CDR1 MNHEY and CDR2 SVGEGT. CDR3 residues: CASSYKTGWDTEAFF. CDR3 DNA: TGTGCCAGCAGTTACAAAACAGGGTGGGACACTGAAGCTTTCTTT.

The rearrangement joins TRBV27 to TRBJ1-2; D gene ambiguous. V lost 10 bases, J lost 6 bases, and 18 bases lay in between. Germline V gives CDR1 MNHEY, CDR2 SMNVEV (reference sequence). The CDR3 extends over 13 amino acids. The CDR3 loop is CATGPDGLNGYTF. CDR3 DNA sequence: TGTGCCACCGGACCGGACGGGCTAAATGGCTACACCTTC.

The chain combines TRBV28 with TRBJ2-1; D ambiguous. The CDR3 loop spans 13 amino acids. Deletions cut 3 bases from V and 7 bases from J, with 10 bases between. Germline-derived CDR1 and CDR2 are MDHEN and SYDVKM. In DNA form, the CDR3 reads TGTGCCAGCAGTTTGGGGTGGGGTAATGAGCAGTTCTTC. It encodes CASSLGWGNEQFF. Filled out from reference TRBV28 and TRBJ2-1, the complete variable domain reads DVKVTQSSRYLVKRTGEKVFLECVQDMDHENMFWYRQDPGLGLRLIYFSYDVKMKEKGDIPEGYSVSREKKERFSLILESASTNQTSMYLCASSLGWGNEQFFGPGTRLTVL.

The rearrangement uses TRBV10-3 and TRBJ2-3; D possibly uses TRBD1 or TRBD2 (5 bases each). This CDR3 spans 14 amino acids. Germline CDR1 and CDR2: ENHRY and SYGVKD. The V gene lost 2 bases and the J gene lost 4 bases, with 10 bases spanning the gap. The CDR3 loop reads CAISEATAADTQYF. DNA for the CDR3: TGTGCCATCAGTGAGGCGACAGCGGCAGATACGCAGTATTTT.

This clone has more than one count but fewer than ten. CDR3 in amino acids: CASSATRNTEAFF. The CDR3 coding sequence is TGCGCCAGCAGCGCGACAAGGAACACTGAAGCTTTCTTT. The rearrangement uses TRBV4-1 and TRBJ1-1; D not resolved. This CDR3 spans 13 amino acids. The V gene's germline CDR1 is MGHRA and CDR2 YSYEKL. V was cut by 5 bases and J by 1 base, with 8 bases left in between.

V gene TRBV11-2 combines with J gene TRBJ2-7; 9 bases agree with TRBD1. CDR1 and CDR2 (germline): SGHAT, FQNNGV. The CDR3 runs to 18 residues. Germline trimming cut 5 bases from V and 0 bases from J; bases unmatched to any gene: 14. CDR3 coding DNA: TGTGCCAGCAGCGTAAATTTATACAGGGGGCAAAGCTCCTACGAGCAGTACTTC. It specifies CASSVNLYRGQSSYEQYF.

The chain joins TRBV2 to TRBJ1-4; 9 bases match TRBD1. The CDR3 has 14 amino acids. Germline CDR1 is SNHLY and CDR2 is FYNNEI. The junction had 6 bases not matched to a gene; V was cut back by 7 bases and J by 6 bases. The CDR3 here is CASTGQGIDEKLFF. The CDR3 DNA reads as TGTGCCAGCACCGGACAGGGGATCGATGAAAAACTGTTTTTT.

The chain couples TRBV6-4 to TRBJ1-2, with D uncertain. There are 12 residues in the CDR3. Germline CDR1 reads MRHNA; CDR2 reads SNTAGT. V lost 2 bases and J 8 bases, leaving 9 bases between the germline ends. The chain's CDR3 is CASSDSTGGYTF. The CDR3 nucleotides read TGTGCCAGCAGTGACAGTACTGGGGGCTACACCTTC.

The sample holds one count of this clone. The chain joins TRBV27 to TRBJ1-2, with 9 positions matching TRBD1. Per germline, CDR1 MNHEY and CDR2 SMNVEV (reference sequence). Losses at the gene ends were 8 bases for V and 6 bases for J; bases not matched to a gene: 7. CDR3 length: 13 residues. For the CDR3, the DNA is TGTGCCAGCGGGCCTGGACAGGGGAATGGCTACACCTTC. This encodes CASGPGQGNGYTF.

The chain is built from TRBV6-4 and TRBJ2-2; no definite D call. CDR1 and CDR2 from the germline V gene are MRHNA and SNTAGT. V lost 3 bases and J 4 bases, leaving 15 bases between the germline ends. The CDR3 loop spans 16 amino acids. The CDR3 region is CASSEDIGWPTGELFF. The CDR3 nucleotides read TGTGCCAGCAGTGAAGACATCGGCTGGCCCACCGGGGAGCTGTTTTTT.

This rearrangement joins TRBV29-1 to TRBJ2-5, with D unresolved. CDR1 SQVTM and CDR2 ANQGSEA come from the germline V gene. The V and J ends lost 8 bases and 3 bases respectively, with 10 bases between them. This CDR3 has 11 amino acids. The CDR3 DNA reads TGCAGCTCCAGAAACGAAGAGACCCAGTACTTC. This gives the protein CSSRNEETQYF. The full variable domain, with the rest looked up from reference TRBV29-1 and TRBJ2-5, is SAVISQKPSRDICQRGTSLTIQCQVDSQVTMMFWYRQQPGQSLTLIATANQGSEATYESGFVIDKFPISRPNLTFSTLTVSNMSPEDSSIYLCSSRNEETQYFGPGTRLLVL.

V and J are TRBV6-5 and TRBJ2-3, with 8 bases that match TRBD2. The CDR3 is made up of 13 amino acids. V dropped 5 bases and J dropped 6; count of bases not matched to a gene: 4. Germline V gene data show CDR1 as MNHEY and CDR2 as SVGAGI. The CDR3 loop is CASSRTSSDTQYF. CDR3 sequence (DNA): TGTGCCAGCAGTAGGACTAGCTCCGATACGCAGTATTTT.

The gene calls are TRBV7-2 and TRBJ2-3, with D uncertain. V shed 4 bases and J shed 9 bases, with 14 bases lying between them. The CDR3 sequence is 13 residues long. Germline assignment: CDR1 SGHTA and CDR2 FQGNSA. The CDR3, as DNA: TGTGCCAGCAGCTCCAAAATCGAGAGCACGCAGTATTTT. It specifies CASSSKIESTQYF.

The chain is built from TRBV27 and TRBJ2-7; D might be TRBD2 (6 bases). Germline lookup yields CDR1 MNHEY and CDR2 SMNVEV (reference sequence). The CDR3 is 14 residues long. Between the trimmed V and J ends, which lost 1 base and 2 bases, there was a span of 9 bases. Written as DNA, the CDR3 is TGTGCCAGCAGTTTATTTAGCGGACCCTACGAGCAGTACTTC. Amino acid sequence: CASSLFSGPYEQYF.

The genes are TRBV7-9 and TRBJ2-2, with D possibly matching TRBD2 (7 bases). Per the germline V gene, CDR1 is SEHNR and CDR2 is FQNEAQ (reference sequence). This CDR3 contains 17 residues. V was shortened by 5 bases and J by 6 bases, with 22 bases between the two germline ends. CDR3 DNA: TGTGCCAGCAGCCTGGGGGGGCCTAACATAAAGTCCGGGGAGCTGTTTTTT. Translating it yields CASSLGGPNIKSGELFF.

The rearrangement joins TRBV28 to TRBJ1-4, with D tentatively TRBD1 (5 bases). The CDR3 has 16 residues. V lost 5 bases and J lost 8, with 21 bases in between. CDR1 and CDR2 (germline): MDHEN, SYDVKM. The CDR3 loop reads CASSGWGGTSREKLFF. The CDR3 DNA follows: TGTGCCAGCAGTGGCTGGGGGGGGACGTCTCGGGAAAAACTGTTTTTT.

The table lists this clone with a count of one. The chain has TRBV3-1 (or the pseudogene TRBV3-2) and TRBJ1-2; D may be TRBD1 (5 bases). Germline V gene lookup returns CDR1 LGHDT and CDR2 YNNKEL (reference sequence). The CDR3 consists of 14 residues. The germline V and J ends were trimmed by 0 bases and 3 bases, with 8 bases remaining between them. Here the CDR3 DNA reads TGTGCCAGCAGCCAAGATGCAGGGTACTATGGCTACACCTTC. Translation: CASSQDAGYYGYTF.

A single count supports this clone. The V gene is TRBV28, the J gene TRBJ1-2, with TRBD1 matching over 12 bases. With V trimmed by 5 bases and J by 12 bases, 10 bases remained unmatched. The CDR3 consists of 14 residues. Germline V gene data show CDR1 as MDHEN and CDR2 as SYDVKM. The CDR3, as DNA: TGTGCCAGCAGTCTCACCGGGACAGGGGGCTTCGACACCTTC. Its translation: CASSLTGTGGFDTF.